This TCR beta chain is from a study of blood T cell repertoires in COVID-19. Background on the study: Sample material is recorded as cDNA or gDNA derived from T cells, B-cell-depleted T cells, or PBMCs.

CDR1 is MNHEY, CDR2 SVGAGI, per germline. The CDR3 loop spans 13 amino acids. J gave up 7 bases and V 4 bases, and 4 bases lay outside the gene matches. There are a few counts of this clone. Original analysis: For nucleated cells, counts were estimated from reference gene primer amplification. Sequenced by immunoSEQ multiplex PCR; TCRdb stores in-frame clones only, minus some. V and J calls and clone size are those listed in that table; D and trimming were worked out from the DNA. The repertoire holds approximately 76,000 clones, with 86% as singletons. This receptor was obtained from a man older than 75 in a cohort sampled during active COVID-19. This chain links TRBV6-5 with TRBJ1-2, with TRBD1 identical over 9 bases. The sample taken for sequencing was peripheral blood. CDR3 protein: CASSSQGAGGYTF. The CDR3 DNA sequence: TGTGCCAGCAGTTCACAGGGGGCGGGTGGCTACACCTTC.